These T cell receptor beta chains were read from a single sample in a study of blood T cell repertoires in COVID-19. Assay used: immunoSEQ multiplex PCR; TCRdb lists only in-frame clones, some missing. The sample includes fewer than 250,000 clones, 87% of them seen just once. The sample consisted of PBMCs or T cells enriched from blood (not recorded which). The receptor set was obtained from a man aged 30-40 years in a cohort exposed to, infected with or recovered from COVID-19 (not recorded which). The CDR3 runs from the conserved cysteine through the conserved F or W. D genes are given only for firm matches. A clone size is listed for some rows: how often the clone was seen (once, few, many), or a class if it is expanded.

>.|.|TRBJ2-6|TRBV5-1
TGCGCCAGCAGCTTCGAGGGCTCTGGGGCCAACGTCCTGACTTTC
CASSFEGSGANVLTF
>.|.|TRBJ2-1|TRBV7-2
TGTGCCAGCAGCCATCCAGGTTTGGGCACCTCCTACAATGAGCAGTTCTTC
CASSHPGLGTSYNEQFF
>.|.|TRBJ1-4|TRBV11-2
TGTGCCAGCAGCTCTCGAGGGGAGGCTGATGAAAAACTGTTTTTT
CASSSRGEADEKLFF
>TRBD2|.|TRBJ2-1|TRBV19
TGTGCCAGTAGTTCTAGCGGTAGACCCTACAATGAGCAGTTCTTC
CASSSSGRPYNEQFF
>.|.|TRBJ1-4|TRBV19
TGTGCCAGTAGTATAACGGGGTTCGGTACGGATGAAAAACTGTTTTTT
CASSITGFGTDEKLFF
>TRBD1|.|TRBJ1-1|TRBV9
TGTGCCAGCAGCGTAGACAGGGGAAACACTGAAGCTTTCTTT
CASSVDRGNTEAFF
>TRBD1|.|TRBJ2-3|TRBV9
TGTGCCAGCAGCGACAGGGGGCAGAGGGGCACAGATACGCAGTATTTT
CASSDRGQRGTDTQYF
>.|.|TRBJ2-2|TRBV2
TGTGCCAGCAGTGAAACCGGGACTAACACCGGGGAGCTGTTTTTT
CASSETGTNTGELFF
>TRBD1|.|TRBJ2-6|TRBV7-2
TGTGCCAGCAGCTTAGGGACAGGGGCTGGGGCCAACGTCCTGACTTTC
CASSLGTGAGANVLTF
>TRBD1|.|TRBJ1-3|TRBV27
TGTGCCAGCAGGCCCGCCTTAACAGGGGCGGGAAACACCATATATTTT
CASRPALTGAGNTIYF
>TRBD1|.|TRBJ1-2|TRBV6-5
TGTGCCAGCAGTTACTCTCCCGGGACAGGGAGAGGCTACACCTTC
CASSYSPGTGRGYTF
>TRBD1|medium-sized|TRBJ2-7|TRBV27
TGTGCCAGCAGTCAACAGGGGGCCAACTACGAGCAGTACTTC
CASSQQGANYEQYF
>TRBD1|.|TRBJ1-5|TRBV28
TGTGCCAGCAGCCCGGGACAGGGACGGAGCAATCAGCCCCAGCATTTT
CASSPGQGRSNQPQHF
>.|.|TRBJ1-2|TRBV19
TGTGCCAGTAACGCCTTAGGGCAGGGGAAGACTGACACCTTC
CASNALGQGKTDTF
>TRBD2|.|TRBJ2-5|TRBV2
TGTGCTCTCTTACCGGCTAGCGGGGGGGAGACCCAGTACTTC
CALLPASGGETQYF
>TRBD2|.|TRBJ2-5|TRBV6-2/TRBV6-3
TGTGCCAGCAGTTCGCTTCTAGCGGGAAAAGGAACCCAGTACTTC
CASSSLLAGKGTQYF
>TRBD2|.|TRBJ2-1|TRBV24-1
TGTGCCACCAGTGATTCTAGCGGGACTAGTAGATACAATGAGCAGTTCTTC
CATSDSSGTSRYNEQFF
>.|.|TRBJ1-1|TRBV27
TGTGCCAGCAGAGGAACAGGGAACACTGAAGCTTTCTTT
CASRGTGNTEAFF
>TRBD1|once|TRBJ2-7|TRBV3-1/TRBV3-2
TGTGCCAGCAGTCGAGAATGGACCGGGACAGTCTCCTACGAGCAGTACTTC
CASSREWTGTVSYEQYF
>.|once|TRBJ2-7|TRBV7-9
TGTGCCAGCAGCCAACAACAAACTGAGGTCTACGAGCAGTACTTC
CASSQQQTEVYEQYF
>.|.|TRBJ2-7|TRBV6-5
TGTGCCAGCAGCTGGGACATCACCTACGAGCAGTACTTC
CASSWDITYEQYF
>TRBD2|few|TRBJ2-1|TRBV27
TGTGCCAGCAGTTTAGGGACTAGCTACAATGAGCAGTTCTTC
CASSLGTSYNEQFF
>.|.|TRBJ2-5|TRBV29-1
TGCAGCGTTGTTAGTTTAGCCCCGGGGGAGACCCAGTACTTC
CSVVSLAPGETQYF
>.|.|TRBJ1-2|TRBV6-5
TGTGCCAGCAGCCACGACAGGTTTTCTCACTATGGCTACACCTTC
CASSHDRFSHYGYTF
>TRBD1|few|TRBJ1-2|TRBV6-5
TGTGCCAGCAGTTCCGAGGGGGCAGTCCCGAGGGGCTACACCTTC
CASSSEGAVPRGYTF
>.|.|TRBJ1-5|TRBV7-8
TGTGCCAGCAGCTTAGCGCAGATCGCCAGCAATCAGCCCCAGCATTTT
CASSLAQIASNQPQHF
>TRBD2|.|TRBJ2-7|TRBV4-1
TGCGCCAGCAGCCAACTCGGACTAGCCGCCTACGAGCAGTACTTC
CASSQLGLAAYEQYF